This TCR beta chain was identified in a study of blood T cell repertoires in COVID-19. Authors' processing steps: Amplified reference gene primers provided the basis for estimating nucleated cell counts. Sequencing was performed with immunoSEQ multiplex PCR; in TCRdb, only in-frame clones are kept and a portion is missing. D and trimming come from the DNA, and the V and J calls and clone size come from that table. The sample contains roughly 250,000 clones, about nine tenths of which appear only once. The CDR3 spans 14 residues. V lost 7 bases and J 2 bases, leaving 14 bases between the germline ends. Germline CDR1 is SEHNR and CDR2 is FQNEAQ (reference sequence).

The chain joins TRBV7-9 to TRBJ2-5; D possibly corresponds to TRBD2 (6 bases). The clonotype comes from a woman under 40 with acute COVID-19. Material: PBMCs or T cells enriched from blood (not recorded which). The CDR3 DNA sequence: TGTGCCAGCAAACGGACTAACGGTCAAGAGACCCAGTACTTC. Amino acids: CASKRTNGQETQYF.